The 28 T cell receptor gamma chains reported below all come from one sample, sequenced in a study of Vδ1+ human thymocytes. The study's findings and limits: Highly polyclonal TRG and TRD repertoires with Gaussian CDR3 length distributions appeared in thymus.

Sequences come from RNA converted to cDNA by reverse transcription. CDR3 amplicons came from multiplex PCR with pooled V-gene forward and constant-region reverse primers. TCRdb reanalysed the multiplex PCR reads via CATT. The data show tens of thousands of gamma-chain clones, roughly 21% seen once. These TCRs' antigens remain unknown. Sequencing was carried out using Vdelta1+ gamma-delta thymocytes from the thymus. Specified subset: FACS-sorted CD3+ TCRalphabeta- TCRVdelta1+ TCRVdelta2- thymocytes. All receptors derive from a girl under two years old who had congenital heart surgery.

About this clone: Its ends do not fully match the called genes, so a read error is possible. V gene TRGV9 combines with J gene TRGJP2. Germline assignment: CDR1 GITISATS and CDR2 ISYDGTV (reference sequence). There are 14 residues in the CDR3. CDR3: CALWVLGRDWIKTF. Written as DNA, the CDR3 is TGTGCCTTGTGGGTCCTGGGTAGGGATTGGATCAAGACGTTT.

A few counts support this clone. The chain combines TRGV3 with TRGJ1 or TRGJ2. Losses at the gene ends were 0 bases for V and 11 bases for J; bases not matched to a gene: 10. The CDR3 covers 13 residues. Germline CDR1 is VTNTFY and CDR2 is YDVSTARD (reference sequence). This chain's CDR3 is CATWDRHSREKLF. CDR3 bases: TGTGCCACCTGGGACAGGCATAGCAGGGAGAAACTCTTT.

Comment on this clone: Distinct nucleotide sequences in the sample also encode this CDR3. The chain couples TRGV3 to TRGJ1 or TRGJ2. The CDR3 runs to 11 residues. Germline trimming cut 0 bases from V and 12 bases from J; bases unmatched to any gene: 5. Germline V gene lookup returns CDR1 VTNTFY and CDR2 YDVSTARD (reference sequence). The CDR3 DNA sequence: TGTGCCACCTGGGACAGGCTCGGGAAACTCTTT. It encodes CATWDRLGKLF.

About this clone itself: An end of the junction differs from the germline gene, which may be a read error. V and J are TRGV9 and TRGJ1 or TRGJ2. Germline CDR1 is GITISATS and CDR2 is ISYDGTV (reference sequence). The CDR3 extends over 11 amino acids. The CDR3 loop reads CALWGGYKRLF. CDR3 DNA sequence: TGTGCCTTGTGGGGGGGTTATAAGAGACTCTTT.

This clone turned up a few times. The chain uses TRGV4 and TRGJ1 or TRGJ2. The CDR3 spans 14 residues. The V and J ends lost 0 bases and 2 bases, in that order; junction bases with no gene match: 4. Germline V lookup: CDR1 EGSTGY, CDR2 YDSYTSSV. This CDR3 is CATWDGGYYYKKLF. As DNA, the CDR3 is TGTGCCACCTGGGATGGGGGATATTATTATAAGAAACTCTTT.

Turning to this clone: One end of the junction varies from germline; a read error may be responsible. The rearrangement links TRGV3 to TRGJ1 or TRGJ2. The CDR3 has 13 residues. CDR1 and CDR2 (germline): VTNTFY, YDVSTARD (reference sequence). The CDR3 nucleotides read TGTACCACCTGGGACAGTAATTATTATAAGAAACTCTTT. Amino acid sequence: CTTWDSNYYKKLF.

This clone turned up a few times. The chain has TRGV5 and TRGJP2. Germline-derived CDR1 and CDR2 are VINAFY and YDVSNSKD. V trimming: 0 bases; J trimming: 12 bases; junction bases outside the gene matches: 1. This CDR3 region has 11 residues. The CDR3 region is CATWDRGIKTF. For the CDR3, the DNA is TGTGCCACCTGGGACAGGGGGATCAAGACGTTT.

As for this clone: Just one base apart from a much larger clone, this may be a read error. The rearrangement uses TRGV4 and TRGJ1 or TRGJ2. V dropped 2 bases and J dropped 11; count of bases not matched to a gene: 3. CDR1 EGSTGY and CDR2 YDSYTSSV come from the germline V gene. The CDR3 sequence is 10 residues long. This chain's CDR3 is CATWDDEKLF. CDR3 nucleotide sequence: TGTGCCACCTGGGATGATGAGAAACTCTTT.

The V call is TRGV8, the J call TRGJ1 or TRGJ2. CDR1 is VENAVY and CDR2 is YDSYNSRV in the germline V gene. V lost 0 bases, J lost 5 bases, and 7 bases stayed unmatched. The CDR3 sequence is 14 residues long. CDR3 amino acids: CATWDRPQDYKKLF. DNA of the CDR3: TGTGCCACCTGGGATAGGCCTCAGGATTATAAGAAACTCTTT.

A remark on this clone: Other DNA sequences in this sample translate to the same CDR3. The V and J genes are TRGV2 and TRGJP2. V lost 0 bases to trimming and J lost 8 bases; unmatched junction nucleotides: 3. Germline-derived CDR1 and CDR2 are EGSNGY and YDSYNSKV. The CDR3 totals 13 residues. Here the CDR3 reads CATWDGGDWIKTF. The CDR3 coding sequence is TGTGCCACCTGGGACGGGGGCGATTGGATCAAGACGTTT.

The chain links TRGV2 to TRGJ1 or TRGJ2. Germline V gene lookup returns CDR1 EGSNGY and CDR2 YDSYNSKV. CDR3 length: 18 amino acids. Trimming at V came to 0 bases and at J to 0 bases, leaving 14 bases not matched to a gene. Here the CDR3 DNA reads TGTGCCACCTGGGACGGGCTCGAGCCCCCTTGGAATTATTATAAGAAACTCTTT. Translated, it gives CATWDGLEPPWNYYKKLF.

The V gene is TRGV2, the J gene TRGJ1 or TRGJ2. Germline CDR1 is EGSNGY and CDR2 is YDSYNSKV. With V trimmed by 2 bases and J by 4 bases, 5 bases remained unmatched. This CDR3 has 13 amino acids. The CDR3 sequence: CATWDDIYYKKLF. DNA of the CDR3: TGTGCCACCTGGGACGACATATATTATAAGAAACTCTTT.

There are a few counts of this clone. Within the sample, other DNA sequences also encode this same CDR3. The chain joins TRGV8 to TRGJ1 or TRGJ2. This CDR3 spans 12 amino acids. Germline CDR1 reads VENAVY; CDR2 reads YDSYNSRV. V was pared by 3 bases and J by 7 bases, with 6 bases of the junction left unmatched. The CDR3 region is CATWDPQYKKLF. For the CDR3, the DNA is TGTGCCACCTGGGATCCCCAGTATAAGAAACTCTTT.

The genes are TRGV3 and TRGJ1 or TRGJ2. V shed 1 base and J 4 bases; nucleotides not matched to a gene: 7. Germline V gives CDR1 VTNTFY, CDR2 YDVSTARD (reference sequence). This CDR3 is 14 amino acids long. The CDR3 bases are TGTGCCACCTGGGACAGCGCGGGCTATTATAAGAAACTCTTT. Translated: CATWDSAGYYKKLF.

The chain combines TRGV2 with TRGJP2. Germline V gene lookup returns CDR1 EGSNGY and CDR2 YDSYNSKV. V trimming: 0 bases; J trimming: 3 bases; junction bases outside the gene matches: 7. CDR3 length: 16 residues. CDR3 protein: CATWDGGEGSDWIKTF. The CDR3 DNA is TGTGCCACCTGGGACGGGGGGGAGGGTAGTGATTGGATCAAGACGTTT.

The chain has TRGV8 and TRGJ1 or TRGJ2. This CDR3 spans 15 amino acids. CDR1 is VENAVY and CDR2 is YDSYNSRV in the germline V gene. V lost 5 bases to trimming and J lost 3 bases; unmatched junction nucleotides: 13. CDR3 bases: TGTGCCACCTGGGCCAACGGCCCCTTTTATTATAAGAAACTCTTT. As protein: CATWANGPFYYKKLF.

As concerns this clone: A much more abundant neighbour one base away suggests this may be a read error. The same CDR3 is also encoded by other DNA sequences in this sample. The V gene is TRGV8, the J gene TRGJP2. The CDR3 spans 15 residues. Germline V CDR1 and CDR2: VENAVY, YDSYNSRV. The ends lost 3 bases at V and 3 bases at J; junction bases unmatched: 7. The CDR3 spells CATWDGLGSDWIKTF. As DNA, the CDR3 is TGTGCCACCTGGGATGGGCTTGGTAGTGATTGGATCAAGACGTTT.

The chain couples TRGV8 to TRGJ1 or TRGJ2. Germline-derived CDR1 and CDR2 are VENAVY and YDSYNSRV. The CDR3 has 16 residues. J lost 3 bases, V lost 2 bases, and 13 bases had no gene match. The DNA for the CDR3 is TGTGCCACCTGGGATAAAGGGCCGTACGCTTATTATAAGAAACTCTTT. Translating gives CATWDKGPYAYYKKLF.

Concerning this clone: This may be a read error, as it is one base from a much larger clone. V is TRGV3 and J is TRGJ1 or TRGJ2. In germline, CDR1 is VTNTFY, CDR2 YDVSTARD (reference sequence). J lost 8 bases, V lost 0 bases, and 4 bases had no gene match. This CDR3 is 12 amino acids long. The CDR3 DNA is TGTGCCACCTGGGACAGGCATAATAAGAAACTCTTT. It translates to CATWDRHNKKLF.

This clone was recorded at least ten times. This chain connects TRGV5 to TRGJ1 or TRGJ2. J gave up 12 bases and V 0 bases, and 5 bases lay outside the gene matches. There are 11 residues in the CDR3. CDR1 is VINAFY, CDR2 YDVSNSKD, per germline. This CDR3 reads CATWDRPGKLF. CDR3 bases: TGTGCCACCTGGGACAGGCCAGGGAAACTCTTT.

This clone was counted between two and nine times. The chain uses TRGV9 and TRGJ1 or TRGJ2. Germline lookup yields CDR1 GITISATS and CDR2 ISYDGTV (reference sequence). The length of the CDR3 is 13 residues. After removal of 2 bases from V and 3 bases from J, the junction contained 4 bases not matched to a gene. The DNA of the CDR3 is TGTGCCTTGTGGGAGGGCTCTTATTATAAGAAACTCTTT. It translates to CALWEGSYYKKLF.

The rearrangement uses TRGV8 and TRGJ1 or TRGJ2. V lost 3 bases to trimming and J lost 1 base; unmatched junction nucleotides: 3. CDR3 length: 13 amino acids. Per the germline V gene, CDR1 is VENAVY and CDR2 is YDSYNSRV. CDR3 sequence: CATWDFNYYKKLF. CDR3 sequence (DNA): TGTGCCACCTGGGATTTTAATTATTATAAGAAACTCTTT.

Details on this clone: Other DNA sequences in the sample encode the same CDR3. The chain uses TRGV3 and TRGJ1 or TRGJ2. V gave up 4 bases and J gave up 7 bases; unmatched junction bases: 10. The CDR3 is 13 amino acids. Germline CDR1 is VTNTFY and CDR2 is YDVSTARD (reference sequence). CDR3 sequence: CATWDRPGYKKLF. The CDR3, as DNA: TGTGCCACCTGGGATAGGCCGGGCTATAAGAAACTCTTT.

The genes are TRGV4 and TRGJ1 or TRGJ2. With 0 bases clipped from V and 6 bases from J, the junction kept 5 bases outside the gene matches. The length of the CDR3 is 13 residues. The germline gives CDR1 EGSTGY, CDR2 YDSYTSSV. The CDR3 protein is CATWDGDGYKKLF. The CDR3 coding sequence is TGTGCCACCTGGGATGGGGACGGTTATAAGAAACTCTTT.

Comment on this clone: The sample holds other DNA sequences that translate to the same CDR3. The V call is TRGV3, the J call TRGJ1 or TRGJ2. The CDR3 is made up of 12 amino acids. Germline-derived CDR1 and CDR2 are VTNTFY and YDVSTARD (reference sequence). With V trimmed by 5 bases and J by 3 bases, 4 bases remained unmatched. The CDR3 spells CATWGPYYKKLF. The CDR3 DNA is TGTGCCACCTGGGGGCCTTATTATAAGAAACTCTTT.

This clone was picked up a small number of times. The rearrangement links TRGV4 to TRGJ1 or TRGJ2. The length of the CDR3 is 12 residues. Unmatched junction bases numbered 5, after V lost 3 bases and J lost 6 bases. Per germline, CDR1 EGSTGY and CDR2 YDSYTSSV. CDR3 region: CATWDCGYKKLF. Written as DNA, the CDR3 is TGTGCCACCTGGGATTGCGGTTATAAGAAACTCTTT.

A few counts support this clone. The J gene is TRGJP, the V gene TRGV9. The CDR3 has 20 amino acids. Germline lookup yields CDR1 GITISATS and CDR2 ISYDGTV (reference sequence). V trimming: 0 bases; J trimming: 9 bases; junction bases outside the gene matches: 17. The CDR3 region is CALWEVQSHIERLGKKIKVF. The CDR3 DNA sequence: TGTGCCTTGTGGGAGGTGCAGTCCCATATTGAGCGGTTGGGCAAAAAAATCAAGGTATTT.

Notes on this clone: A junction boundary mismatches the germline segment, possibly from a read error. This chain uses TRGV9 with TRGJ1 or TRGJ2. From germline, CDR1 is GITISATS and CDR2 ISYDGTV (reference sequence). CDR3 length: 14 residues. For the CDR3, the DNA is TGCGCCTTGTGGGAGGTGAACCCCAAGATTGAGAAACTCTTT. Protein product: CALWEVNPKIEKLF.